This TCR beta chain comes out of a study of blood T cell repertoires in COVID-19. Study overall: Researchers got acute and convalescent COVID-19 samples from the United States, Italy and Spain. T cells, B-cell-depleted T cells, or PBMCs supplied cDNA or gDNA.

Authors' processing steps: Using reference gene primer amplification, nucleated cell counts were estimated. Some clones are missing from TCRdb's copy, which holds only in-frame ones; the method was immunoSEQ multiplex PCR. The V and J calls and clone size were taken over from that table, and D and trimming were inferred from the DNA. Of 200,000 to 300,000 clones listed, approximately 86% are singletons. This clone occurred a few times. CDR3 length: 14 residues. V gave up 6 bases and J gave up 7 bases; unmatched junction bases: 6. Germline V gene data show CDR1 as MNHEY and CDR2 as SVGAGI. Source material: peripheral blood. The clonotype comes from a human donor in a cohort sampled during active COVID-19. The chain employs TRBV6-5 and TRBJ1-4, with TRBD1 identical over 9 bases. CDR3 DNA: TGTGCCAGCAGACCTCGGACAGGGGTTGAAAAACTGTTTTTT. Its protein product is CASRPRTGVEKLFF.